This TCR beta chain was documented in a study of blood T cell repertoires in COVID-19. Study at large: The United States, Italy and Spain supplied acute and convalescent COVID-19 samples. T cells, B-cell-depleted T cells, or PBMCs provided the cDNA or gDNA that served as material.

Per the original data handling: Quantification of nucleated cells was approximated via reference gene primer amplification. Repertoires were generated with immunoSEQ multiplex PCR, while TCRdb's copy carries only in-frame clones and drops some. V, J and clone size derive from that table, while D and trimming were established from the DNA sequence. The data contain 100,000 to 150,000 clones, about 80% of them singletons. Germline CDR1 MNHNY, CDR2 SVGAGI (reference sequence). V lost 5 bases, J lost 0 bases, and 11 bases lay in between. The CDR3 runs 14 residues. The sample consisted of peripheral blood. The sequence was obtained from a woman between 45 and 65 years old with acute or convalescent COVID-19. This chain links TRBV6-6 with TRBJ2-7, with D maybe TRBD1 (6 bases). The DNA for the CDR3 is TGTGCCAGCAGTCGCGGACAGCTCTCCTACGAGCAGTACTTC. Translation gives CASSRGQLSYEQYF.